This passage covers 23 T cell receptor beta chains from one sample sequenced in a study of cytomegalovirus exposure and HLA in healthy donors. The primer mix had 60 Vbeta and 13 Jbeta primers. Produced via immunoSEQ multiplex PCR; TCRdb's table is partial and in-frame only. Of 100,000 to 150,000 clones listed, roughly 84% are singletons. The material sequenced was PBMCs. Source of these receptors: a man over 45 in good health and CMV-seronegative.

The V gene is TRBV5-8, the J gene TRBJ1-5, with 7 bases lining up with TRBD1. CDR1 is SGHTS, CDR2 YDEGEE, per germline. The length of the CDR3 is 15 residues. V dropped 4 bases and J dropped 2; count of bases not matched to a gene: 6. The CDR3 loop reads CASSPIGTGNQPQHF. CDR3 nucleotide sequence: TGTGCCAGCAGCCCCATTGGGACAGGCAATCAGCCCCAGCATTTT.

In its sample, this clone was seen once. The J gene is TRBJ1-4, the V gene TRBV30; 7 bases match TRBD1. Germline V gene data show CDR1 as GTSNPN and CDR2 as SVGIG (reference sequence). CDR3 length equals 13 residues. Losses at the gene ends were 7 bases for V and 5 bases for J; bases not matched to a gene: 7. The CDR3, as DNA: TGTGCCTCACGGGGACAGAAGAATGAAAAACTGTTTTTT. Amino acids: CASRGQKNEKLFF.

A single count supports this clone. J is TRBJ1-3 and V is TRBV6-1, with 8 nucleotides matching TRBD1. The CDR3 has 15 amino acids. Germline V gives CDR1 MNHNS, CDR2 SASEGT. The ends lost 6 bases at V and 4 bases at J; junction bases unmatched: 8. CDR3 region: CASRLQGASGNTIYF. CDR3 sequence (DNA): TGTGCCAGCAGGCTCCAGGGGGCCTCCGGAAACACCATATATTTT.

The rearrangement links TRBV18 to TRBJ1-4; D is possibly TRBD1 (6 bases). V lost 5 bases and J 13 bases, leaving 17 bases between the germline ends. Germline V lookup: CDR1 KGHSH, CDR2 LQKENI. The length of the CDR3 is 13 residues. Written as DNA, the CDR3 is TGTGCCAGCTCATTCGATCACACAGGGCTACTGTTTTTT. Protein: CASSFDHTGLLFF.

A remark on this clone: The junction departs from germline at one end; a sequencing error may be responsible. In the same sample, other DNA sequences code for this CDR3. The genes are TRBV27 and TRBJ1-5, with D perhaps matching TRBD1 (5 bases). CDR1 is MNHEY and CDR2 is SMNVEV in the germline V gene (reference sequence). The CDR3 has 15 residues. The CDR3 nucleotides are TGTGCCAGCAGTTTATCGCAGGGTTCCAATCAGCCCCAACATTTT. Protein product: CASSLSQGSNQPQHF.

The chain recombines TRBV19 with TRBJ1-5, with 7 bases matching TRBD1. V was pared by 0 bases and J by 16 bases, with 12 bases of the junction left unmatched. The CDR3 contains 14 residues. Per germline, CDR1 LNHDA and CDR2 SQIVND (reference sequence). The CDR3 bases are TGTGCCAGTAGTATAGAGGGCAGGGGGTCCGTTGGTCATTTT. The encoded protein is CASSIEGRGSVGHF.

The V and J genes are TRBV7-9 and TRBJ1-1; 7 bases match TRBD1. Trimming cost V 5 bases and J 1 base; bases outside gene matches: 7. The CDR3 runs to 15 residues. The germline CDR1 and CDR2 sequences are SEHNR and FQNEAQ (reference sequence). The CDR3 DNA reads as TGTGCCAGCAGCCCATTGACAGGGAGGAACACTGAAGCTTTCTTT. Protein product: CASSPLTGRNTEAFF.

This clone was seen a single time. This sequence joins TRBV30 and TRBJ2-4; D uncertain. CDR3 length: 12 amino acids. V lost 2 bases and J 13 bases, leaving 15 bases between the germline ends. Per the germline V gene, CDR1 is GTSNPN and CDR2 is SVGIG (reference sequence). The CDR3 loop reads CAWSLGESRQYF. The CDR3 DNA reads TGTGCCTGGAGTCTTGGAGAGTCTCGCCAGTACTTC.

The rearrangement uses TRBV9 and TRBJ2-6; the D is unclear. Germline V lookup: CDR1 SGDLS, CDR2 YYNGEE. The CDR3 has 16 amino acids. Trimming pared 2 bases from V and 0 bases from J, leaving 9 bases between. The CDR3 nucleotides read TGTGCCAGCAGCGTCCCAGGATACTCTGGGGCCAACGTCCTGACTTTC. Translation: CASSVPGYSGANVLTF.

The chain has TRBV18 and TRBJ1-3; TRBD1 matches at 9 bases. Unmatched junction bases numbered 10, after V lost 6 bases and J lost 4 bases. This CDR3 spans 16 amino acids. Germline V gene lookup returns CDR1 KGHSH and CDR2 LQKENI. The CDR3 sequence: CASSPEQGASGNTIYF. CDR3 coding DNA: TGTGCCAGCTCCCCTGAACAGGGGGCTTCCGGAAACACCATATATTTT.

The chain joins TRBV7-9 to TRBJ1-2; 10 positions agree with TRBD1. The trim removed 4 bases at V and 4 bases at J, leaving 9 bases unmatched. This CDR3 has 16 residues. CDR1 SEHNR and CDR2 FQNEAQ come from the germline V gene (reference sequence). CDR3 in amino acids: CASSSTGTGVGYGYTF. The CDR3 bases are TGTGCCAGCAGCTCTACCGGGACAGGGGTTGGCTATGGCTACACCTTC.

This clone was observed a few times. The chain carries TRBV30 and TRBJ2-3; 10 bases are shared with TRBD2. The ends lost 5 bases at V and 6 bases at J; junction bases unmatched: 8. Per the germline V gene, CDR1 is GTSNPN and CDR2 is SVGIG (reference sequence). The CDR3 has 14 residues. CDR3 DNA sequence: TGTGCCTGGGTTCCCGGGACTAGCGTGGATACGCAGTATTTT. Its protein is CAWVPGTSVDTQYF.

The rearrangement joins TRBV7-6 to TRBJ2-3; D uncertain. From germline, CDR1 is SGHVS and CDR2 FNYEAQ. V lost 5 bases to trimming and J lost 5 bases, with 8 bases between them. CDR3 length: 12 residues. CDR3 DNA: TGTGCCAGCAGCCCTCACGGAGATACGCAGTATTTT. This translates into CASSPHGDTQYF.

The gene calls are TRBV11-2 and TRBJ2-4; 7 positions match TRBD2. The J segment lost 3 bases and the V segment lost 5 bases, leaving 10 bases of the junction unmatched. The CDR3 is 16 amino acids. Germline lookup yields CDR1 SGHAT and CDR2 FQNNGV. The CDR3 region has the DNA TGTGCCAGCAGCCGGTCCCTAGCGGACTACAAAAACATTCAGTACTTC. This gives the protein CASSRSLADYKNIQYF. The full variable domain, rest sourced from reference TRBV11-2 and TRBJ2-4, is EAGVAQSPRYKIIEKRQSVAFWCNPISGHATLYWYQQILGQGPKLLIQFQNNGVVDDSQLPKDRFSAERLKGVDSTLKIQPAKLEDSAVYLCASSRSLADYKNIQYFGAGTRLSVL.

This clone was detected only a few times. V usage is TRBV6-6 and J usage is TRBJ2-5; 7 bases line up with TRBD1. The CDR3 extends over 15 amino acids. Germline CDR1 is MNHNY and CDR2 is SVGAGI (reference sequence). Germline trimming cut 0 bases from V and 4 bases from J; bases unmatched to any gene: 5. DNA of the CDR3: TGTGCCAGCAGTTACTCTAACAGGGACAGAGAGACCCAGTACTTC. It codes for CASSYSNRDRETQYF.

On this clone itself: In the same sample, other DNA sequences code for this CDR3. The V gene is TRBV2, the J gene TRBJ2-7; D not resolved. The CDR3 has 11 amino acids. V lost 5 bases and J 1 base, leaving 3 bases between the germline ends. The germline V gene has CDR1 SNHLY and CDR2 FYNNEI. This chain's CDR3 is CASSYSYEQYF. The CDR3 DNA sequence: TGTGCCAGCAGTTATTCCTACGAGCAGTACTTC.

The CDR3 DNA reads TGTGCCAGCAGCCCTCGGGGTAGAATCGCCTACGAGCAGTACTTC. Protein sequence: CASSPRGRIAYEQYF. The J gene is TRBJ2-7, the V gene TRBV7-8, with a tentative D call TRBD2 (5 bases). The CDR3 has 15 amino acids. The germline V gene has CDR1 SGHVS and CDR2 FQNEAQ. The V gene lost 5 bases and the J gene lost 2 bases, with 16 bases spanning the gap.

The CDR3 is CASSVRGTYQETQYF. The CDR3 DNA follows: TGTGCCAGCAGCGTCCGGGGGACGTACCAAGAGACCCAGTACTTC. The genes are TRBV9 and TRBJ2-5, with D perhaps TRBD2 (6 bases). The CDR3 is made up of 15 amino acids. CDR1 and CDR2 from the germline V gene are SGDLS and YYNGEE. V dropped 2 bases and J dropped 0 bases, with 11 bases sitting between them.

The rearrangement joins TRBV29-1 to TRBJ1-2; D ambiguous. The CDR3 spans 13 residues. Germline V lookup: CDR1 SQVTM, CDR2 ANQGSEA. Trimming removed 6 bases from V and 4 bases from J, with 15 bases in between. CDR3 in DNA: TGCAGCGTAACCCACCACCCTAGCTATGGCTACACCTTC. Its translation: CSVTHHPSYGYTF.

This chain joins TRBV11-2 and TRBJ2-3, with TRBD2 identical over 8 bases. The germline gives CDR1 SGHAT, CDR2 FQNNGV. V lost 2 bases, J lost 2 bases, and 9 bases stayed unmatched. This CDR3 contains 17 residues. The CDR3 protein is CASSLSPTSALTDTQYF. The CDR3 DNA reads TGTGCCAGCAGCTTATCACCGACTAGCGCGCTCACAGATACGCAGTATTTT.

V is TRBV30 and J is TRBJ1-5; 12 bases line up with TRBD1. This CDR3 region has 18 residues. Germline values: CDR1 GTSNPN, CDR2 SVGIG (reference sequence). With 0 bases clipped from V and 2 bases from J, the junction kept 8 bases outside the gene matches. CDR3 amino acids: CAWSVRDRGLVGNQPQHF. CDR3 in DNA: TGTGCCTGGAGTGTTCGGGACAGGGGGCTCGTCGGCAATCAGCCCCAGCATTTT.

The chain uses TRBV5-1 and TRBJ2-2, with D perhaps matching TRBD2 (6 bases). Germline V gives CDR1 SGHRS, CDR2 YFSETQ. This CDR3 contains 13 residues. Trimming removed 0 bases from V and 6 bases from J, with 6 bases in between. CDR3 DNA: TGCGCCAGCAGCTTGGAGCGGGCCGGGGAGCTGTTTTTT. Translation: CASSLERAGELFF.

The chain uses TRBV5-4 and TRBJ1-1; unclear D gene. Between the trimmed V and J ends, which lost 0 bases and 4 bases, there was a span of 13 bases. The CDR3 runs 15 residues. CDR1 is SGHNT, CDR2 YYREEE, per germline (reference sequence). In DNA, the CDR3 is TGTGCCAGCAGCTTGGGAAGAGGGAGCCTCACTGAAGCTTTCTTT. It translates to CASSLGRGSLTEAFF. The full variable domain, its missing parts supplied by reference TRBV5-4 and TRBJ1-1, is ETGVTQSPTHLIKTRGQQVTLRCSSQSGHNTVSWYQQALGQGPQFIFQYYREEENGRGNFPPRFSGLQFPNYSSELNVNALELDDSALYLCASSLGRGSLTEAFFGQGTRLTVV.